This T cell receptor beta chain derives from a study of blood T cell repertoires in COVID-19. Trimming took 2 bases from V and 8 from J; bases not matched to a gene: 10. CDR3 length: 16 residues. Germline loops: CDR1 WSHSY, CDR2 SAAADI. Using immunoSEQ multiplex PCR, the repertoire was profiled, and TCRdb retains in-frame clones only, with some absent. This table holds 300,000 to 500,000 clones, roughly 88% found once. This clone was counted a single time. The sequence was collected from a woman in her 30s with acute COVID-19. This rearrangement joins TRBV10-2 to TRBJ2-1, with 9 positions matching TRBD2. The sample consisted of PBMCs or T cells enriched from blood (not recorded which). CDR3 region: CASSEGLSGGWDEQFF. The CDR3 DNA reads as TGCGCCAGCAGTGAGGGCCTTAGCGGGGGTTGGGATGAGCAGTTCTTC.